The 24 T cell receptor beta chains reported below all come from one sample, sequenced in a study of long-term antiretroviral therapy in people with HIV. Version v3.0 of the immunoSEQ assay was performed at survey level. Profiling relied on immunoSEQ multiplex PCR, and the TCRdb table lists in-frame clones only, not all of them. This table holds approximately 17,000 clones, around four fifths found once. Sequencing used unsorted PBMCs, obtained approximately 2.1 years before starting antiretroviral therapy. These receptors came from a man aged 25 to 40 with HIV.

The V call is TRBV6-1, the J call TRBJ1-4; perhaps TRBD1 as D (5 bases). The V end lost 2 bases, the J end lost 4 bases, and 14 bases lay between the germline ends. CDR1 is MNHNS and CDR2 is SASEGT in the germline V gene. The CDR3 is made up of 16 amino acids. This CDR3 reads CASSESMGPFNEKLFF. CDR3 DNA sequence: TGTGCCAGCAGTGAATCGATGGGACCGTTTAATGAAAAACTGTTTTTT.

The chain is built from TRBV5-1 and TRBJ2-7; TRBD2 matches 8 bases. J lost 2 bases, V lost 0 bases, and 7 bases had no gene match. The germline gives CDR1 SGHRS, CDR2 YFSETQ. The CDR3 totals 16 residues. In nucleotides, the CDR3 is TGCGCCAGCAGCTTGGGGGCGGGGGGCGAAACCTACGAGCAGTACTTC. It specifies CASSLGAGGETYEQYF.

This clone was picked up a small number of times. This chain uses TRBV19 with TRBJ1-6; D is uncertain. Between the trimmed V and J ends, which lost 7 bases and 0 bases, there was a span of 16 bases. Germline V gives CDR1 LNHDA, CDR2 SQIVND (reference sequence). This CDR3 is built from 17 residues. The CDR3 loop is CASTEDGLSSYNSPLHF. CDR3 DNA: TGTGCCAGTACGGAGGACGGTCTCAGCTCCTATAATTCACCCCTCCACTTT.

The V and J genes are TRBV5-1 and TRBJ2-7, with TRBD1 as a possible D gene (6 bases). V dropped 0 bases and J dropped 0 bases, with 7 bases sitting between them. In germline, CDR1 is SGHRS, CDR2 YFSETQ. CDR3 length: 14 residues. The CDR3 loop is CASSLVDSSYEQYF. In nucleotides, the CDR3 is TGCGCCAGCAGCTTGGTGGACAGCTCCTACGAGCAGTACTTC.

This clone was counted once. The chain carries TRBV6-4 and TRBJ2-1; possible D gene TRBD2, 6 bases. Germline V gene lookup returns CDR1 MRHNA and CDR2 SNTAGT. The CDR3 loop spans 15 amino acids. With 0 bases removed from V and 9 bases from J, the gap between germline ends came to 15 bases. The CDR3 DNA reads TGTGCCAGCAGTGACTCTGGGGGGTTCGCAGGTGAGCAGTTCTTC. This encodes CASSDSGGFAGEQFF.

V is TRBV5-6 and J is TRBJ2-5, with 7 nucleotides matching TRBD2. There are 17 residues in the CDR3. Germline CDR1 SGHDT, CDR2 YYEEEE. The V and J ends lost 1 base and 3 bases, in that order; junction bases with no gene match: 12. The CDR3, as DNA: TGTGCCAGCAGCTTGCGAGCGGGGACTTTAATAGAAGAGACCCAGTACTTC. Encoded protein: CASSLRAGTLIEETQYF. Full variable domain (remainder filled in from reference TRBV5-6 and TRBJ2-5): DAGVTQSPTHLIKTRGQQVTLRCSPKSGHDTVSWYQQALGQGPQFIFQYYEEEERQRGNFPDRFSGHQFPNYSSELNVNALLLGDSALYLCASSLRAGTLIEETQYFGPGTRLLVL.

This clone was detected a few times. The chain uses TRBV2 and TRBJ1-4; D gene unclear. CDR1 and CDR2 from the germline V gene are SNHLY and FYNNEI. This CDR3 is built from 14 residues. Trimming cost V 8 bases and J 0 bases, with 10 bases left between them. The CDR3 is CASGVTPTNEKLFF. Written as DNA, the CDR3 is TGTGCCAGCGGAGTGACACCAACTAATGAAAAACTGTTTTTT. Full variable domain (missing parts from reference TRBV2 and TRBJ1-4): EPEVTQTPSHQVTQMGQEVILRCVPISNHLYFYWYRQILGQKVEFLVSFYNNEISEKSEIFDDQFSVERPDGSNFTLKIRSTKLEDSAMYFCASGVTPTNEKLFFGSGTQLSVL.

The chain is built from TRBV5-1 and TRBJ1-2, with 9 positions matching TRBD1. The J segment lost 7 bases and the V segment lost 2 bases, leaving 12 bases of the junction unmatched. CDR1 and CDR2 from the germline V gene are SGHRS and YFSETQ. The CDR3 covers 16 residues. Here the CDR3 DNA reads TGCGCCAGCAGCTTTGAAGGAGTACAGGGGGCGGGTGGCTACACCTTC. Translation: CASSFEGVQGAGGYTF.

The chain has TRBV28 and TRBJ2-1; possible D gene TRBD2, 6 bases. Germline CDR1 is MDHEN and CDR2 is SYDVKM. V was clipped by 6 bases and J by 9 bases, with 15 bases between them. CDR3 length equals 13 residues. The CDR3 protein is CASSGGHLTEQFF. The CDR3 DNA follows: TGTGCCAGCAGCGGAGGGCACCTCACTGAGCAGTTCTTC.

The rearrangement links TRBV29-1 to TRBJ1-2; D remains ambiguous. The V gene lost 0 bases and the J gene lost 6 bases, with 11 bases spanning the gap. Germline V gene sequence: CDR1 SQVTM, CDR2 ANQGSEA. The CDR3 totals 13 residues. In DNA, the CDR3 is TGCAGCGTTGAAGACAGGAATGGAGATGGCTACACCTTC. The encoded protein is CSVEDRNGDGYTF.

V and J are TRBV7-6 and TRBJ2-2; TRBD2 agrees at 11 bases. This CDR3 has 15 amino acids. From germline, CDR1 is SGHVS and CDR2 FNYEAQ. Trimming cost V 4 bases and J 9 bases; bases outside gene matches: 7. This CDR3 is CASSSTSGSTWELFF. The CDR3 nucleotides read TGTGCCAGCAGCTCAACTAGCGGGAGTACTTGGGAGCTGTTTTTT. Together with reference TRBV7-6 and TRBJ2-2, the CDR3 gives the full variable domain: GAGVSQSPRYKVTKRGQDVALRCDPISGHVSLYWYRQALGQGPEFLTYFNYEAQQDKSGLPNDRFSAERPEGSISTLTIQRTEQRDSAMYRCASSSTSGSTWELFFGEGSRLTVL.

CDR3 region: CASSDPGTVNTEAFF. CDR3 coding DNA: TGTGCCAGCAGTGACCCCGGGACAGTGAACACTGAAGCTTTCTTT. V gene TRBV6-1 combines with J gene TRBJ1-1, with TRBD1 matching 7 bases. CDR3 length equals 15 residues. CDR1 MNHNS and CDR2 SASEGT come from the germline V gene. Losses at the gene ends were 3 bases for V and 0 bases for J; bases not matched to a gene: 4.

The rearrangement joins TRBV5-3 to TRBJ2-1, with 13 bases that match TRBD2. TRBV5-3 is an ORF, and what it does is uncertain. J was trimmed by 12 bases and V by 4 bases; bases with no gene match: 10. The CDR3 has 15 residues. The CDR3 loop reads CARSRTSGRAPRQFF. CDR3 coding DNA: TGTGCCAGAAGCCGAACTAGCGGGAGGGCCCCGCGGCAGTTCTTC.

The CDR3 DNA is TGTGCCAGCAGCTTACCGGGTTCCCACGAGCAGTACTTC. It codes for CASSLPGSHEQYF. This rearrangement joins TRBV5-4 to TRBJ2-7, with unresolved D. Germline CDR1 is SGHNT and CDR2 is YYREEE (reference sequence). V lost 2 bases, J lost 5 bases, and 11 bases lay in between. The CDR3 runs to 13 residues. Variable domain in full (rest from reference TRBV5-4 and TRBJ2-7): ETGVTQSPTHLIKTRGQQVTLRCSSQSGHNTVSWYQQALGQGPQFIFQYYREEENGRGNFPPRFSGLQFPNYSSELNVNALELDDSALYLCASSLPGSHEQYFGPGTRLTVT.

The chain links TRBV7-6 to TRBJ2-3; D is possibly TRBD2 (5 bases). This CDR3 is built from 15 residues. V gave up 4 bases and J gave up 3 bases, with 14 bases separating them. Germline V gene sequence: CDR1 SGHVS, CDR2 FNYEAQ. CDR3 in amino acids: CASSSLGSVTDTQYF. The DNA for the CDR3 is TGTGCCAGCAGCTCGCTGGGGAGCGTAACAGATACGCAGTATTTT.

This chain uses TRBV2 with TRBJ1-5, with D possibly TRBD1 on 6 matching bases. In germline, CDR1 is SNHLY, CDR2 FYNNEI. The CDR3 spans 16 residues. The ends were cut back, 1 base at V and 3 bases at J, with 13 bases in the middle. The CDR3 nucleotides read TGTGCCAGCAGTGAAGGGTACAGGGCTATCAATCAGCCCCAGCATTTT. As protein: CASSEGYRAINQPQHF. The full variable domain, with the rest looked up from reference TRBV2 and TRBJ1-5, is EPEVTQTPSHQVTQMGQEVILRCVPISNHLYFYWYRQILGQKVEFLVSFYNNEISEKSEIFDDQFSVERPDGSNFTLKIRSTKLEDSAMYFCASSEGYRAINQPQHFGDGTRLSIL.

This sequence joins TRBV7-2 and TRBJ1-1; tentatively, D is TRBD1 (5 bases). The germline CDR1 and CDR2 sequences are SGHTA and FQGNSA. The V and J ends lost 4 bases and 1 base respectively, with 16 bases between them. The CDR3 sequence is 16 residues long. The CDR3: CASSSIPQGPNTEAFF. DNA for the CDR3: TGTGCCAGCAGCTCAATCCCCCAGGGCCCGAACACTGAAGCTTTCTTT.

The CDR3 reads CASSEAFGDEQYF. The CDR3 nucleotides read TGCGCCAGCAGTGAAGCTTTCGGCGACGAGCAGTACTTC. This sequence joins TRBV10-1 and TRBJ2-7; no reliable D call. The V end was cut by 3 bases, the J end by 5 bases, with 11 bases between. The CDR3 covers 13 residues. Germline CDR1 and CDR2: WNHNN and SYGVQD (reference sequence).

The rearrangement uses TRBV4-1 and TRBJ1-1; 7 bases match TRBD1. Germline V CDR1 and CDR2: MGHRA, YSYEKL. The CDR3 runs to 14 residues. The ends lost 4 bases at V and 7 bases at J; junction bases unmatched: 9. CDR3 nucleotides: TGCGCCAGCAGCCCTCCAGGGGGTTATAGTGAAGCTTTCTTT. This codes for CASSPPGGYSEAFF.

This rearrangement joins TRBV10-3 to TRBJ2-4; D unclear. V was clipped by 0 bases and J by 10 bases, with 10 bases between them. In germline, CDR1 is ENHRY, CDR2 SYGVKD. The CDR3 length is 13 residues. The CDR3 spells CAISESTGDIQYF. In DNA, the CDR3 is TGTGCCATCAGTGAGTCGACCGGCGATATTCAGTACTTC.

This rearrangement joins TRBV2 to TRBJ2-7; 8 bases line up with TRBD1. The germline CDR1 and CDR2 sequences are SNHLY and FYNNEI. This CDR3 comprises 14 residues. Trimming at V came to 8 bases and at J to 0 bases, leaving 6 bases not matched to a gene. CDR3 loop: CASVRDRSSYEQYF. The CDR3 region has the DNA TGTGCCAGCGTCCGGGACAGGAGCTCCTACGAGCAGTACTTC.

V gene TRBV13 combines with J gene TRBJ2-7; D could derive from TRBD1 or TRBD2 (5 bases each). V was cut by 4 bases and J by 1 base, with 14 bases left in between. CDR3 length equals 15 residues. Germline CDR1 reads PRHDT; CDR2 reads FYEKMQ (reference sequence). Here the CDR3 reads CASSSHSGGSYEQYF. DNA of the CDR3: TGTGCCAGCAGCTCTCATTCTGGGGGATCCTACGAGCAGTACTTC.

This sequence joins TRBV5-1 and TRBJ1-1, with D maybe TRBD1 (6 bases). Germline V lookup: CDR1 SGHRS, CDR2 YFSETQ. Trimming took off 2 bases at V and 4 bases at J, with 9 bases between the two ends. The CDR3 covers 13 residues. In DNA, the CDR3 is TGCGCCAGCAGCTTACAGGGAGGCACTGAAGCTTTCTTT. This codes for CASSLQGGTEAFF.

The chain combines TRBV7-6 with TRBJ2-1; D may be TRBD1 (5 bases). Germline V CDR1 and CDR2: SGHVS, FNYEAQ. V was trimmed by 0 bases and J by 1 base, leaving 10 bases between them. The CDR3 covers 16 residues. This CDR3 is CASSLAGQGSYNEQFF. DNA for the CDR3: TGTGCCAGCAGCTTAGCGGGGCAGGGTTCCTACAATGAGCAGTTCTTC.